These 7 T cell receptor beta chains originate from one sample sequenced in a study of T cells expressing NK-cell markers. TCRdb re-called the 5' RACE reads; one entry per CDR3 protein, DNA not given. In all, the sample yields a few hundred thousand distinct CDR3 sequences. The sequenced sample consisted of blood T cells: a sorted CD56 or NKG2C T cell subset, CD4+ or CD8+ T cells, or bulk PBMC T cells (not recorded which). These TCRs come from a man younger than 35 in good health.

The chain couples TRBV24-1 to TRBJ2-2; TCRdb's D call, TRBD1, is unchecked because there is no DNA. The CDR3 runs 18 residues. CDR1 KGHDR and CDR2 SFDVKD come from the germline V gene. CDR3: CATSDLPAGTLNTGELFF.

The rearrangement joins TRBV7-2 to TRBJ2-1. The CDR3 totals 13 residues. Germline V gene data show CDR1 as SGHTA and CDR2 as FQGNSA. The CDR3 region is CASSLGPQDEQFF.

The chain links TRBV7-6 to TRBJ2-5; TCRdb picks TRBD2, but there is no DNA to check that call. Per germline, CDR1 SGHVS and CDR2 FNYEAQ. This CDR3 is 16 amino acids long. The CDR3 loop is CASSLTPAGGQETQYF.

The chain employs TRBV18 and TRBJ1-6. Germline lookup yields CDR1 KGHSH and CDR2 LQKENI. The CDR3 runs to 15 residues. The CDR3 sequence is CASSPRGRGNSPLHF.

CDR3 sequence reads: CASSDSGQNYGYTF. The rearrangement joins TRBV25-1 to TRBJ1-2; TCRdb's D call, TRBD1, is unchecked because there is no DNA. Germline lookup yields CDR1 MGHDK and CDR2 SYGVNS. The CDR3 sequence is 14 residues long.

V usage is TRBV28 and J usage is TRBJ1-5. Germline V CDR1 and CDR2: MDHEN, SYDVKM. This CDR3 is built from 12 residues. The CDR3 protein is CASSGGDQPQHF.

V gene TRBV3-1 combines with J gene TRBJ2-5; lacking DNA, the TRBD2 call made by TCRdb goes unchecked. CDR1 is LGHDT and CDR2 is YNNKEL in the germline V gene (reference sequence). CDR3 length: 16 amino acids. The CDR3: CASSQDRLGGGETQYF.